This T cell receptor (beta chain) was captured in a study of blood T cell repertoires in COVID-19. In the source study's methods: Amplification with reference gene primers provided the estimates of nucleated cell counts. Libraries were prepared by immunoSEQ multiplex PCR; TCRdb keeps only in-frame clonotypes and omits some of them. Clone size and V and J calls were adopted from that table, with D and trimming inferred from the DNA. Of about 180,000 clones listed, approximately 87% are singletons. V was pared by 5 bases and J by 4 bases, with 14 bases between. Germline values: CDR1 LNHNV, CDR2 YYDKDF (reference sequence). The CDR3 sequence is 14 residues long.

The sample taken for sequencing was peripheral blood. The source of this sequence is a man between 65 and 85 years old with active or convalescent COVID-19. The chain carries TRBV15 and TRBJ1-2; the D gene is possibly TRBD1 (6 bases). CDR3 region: CATSATTGGYGYTF. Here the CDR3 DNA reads TGTGCCACCAGCGCCACGACAGGCGGCTATGGCTACACCTTC.